The 32 T cell receptor beta chains listed next were all sequenced from one sample in a study of T cell changes during pregnancy in multiple sclerosis. TCRdb's table, derived via immunoSEQ multiplex PCR, lists solely in-frame clones and lacks some. Of about 53,000 clones listed, around 90% were seen once; the top ten hold 0.45% to 0.6%. The sample was CD4+ T cells from peripheral blood mononuclear cells, taken in the third trimester of pregnancy. All receptors derive from a female donor with multiple sclerosis, enrolled in a pregnancy study.

This clone was seen a single time. The V call is TRBV5-1, the J call TRBJ2-3; possibly TRBD2 for D (5 bases). Trimming removed 4 bases from V and 3 bases from J, with 9 bases in between. The CDR3 sequence is 13 residues long. Germline V gene data show CDR1 as SGHRS and CDR2 as YFSETQ. The chain's CDR3 is CASSRGGTDTQYF. The CDR3 DNA is TGCGCCAGCAGCCGGGGTGGGACAGATACGCAGTATTTT.

CDR3: CASSFETSGGVYEQFF. CDR3 coding DNA: TGTGCCAGCAGCTTTGAGACTAGCGGGGGGGTTTATGAGCAGTTCTTC. V usage is TRBV7-8 and J usage is TRBJ2-1; TRBD2 aligns across 14 bases. The CDR3 runs to 16 residues. The V gene end was trimmed by 3 bases and the J gene end by 8 bases; junction bases not matched to a gene: 6. The germline V gene encodes CDR1 SGHVS and CDR2 FQNEAQ.

This chain connects TRBV7-9 to TRBJ1-2; 8 nucleotides align to TRBD1. The CDR3 is 15 residues long. Germline V gene sequence: CDR1 SEHNR, CDR2 FQNEAQ (reference sequence). After removal of 5 bases from V and 4 bases from J, the junction contained 9 bases not matched to a gene. CDR3 protein: CASSPGQAAVYGYTF. In DNA form, the CDR3 reads TGTGCCAGCAGCCCGGGACAGGCAGCGGTCTATGGCTACACCTTC.

The rearrangement links TRBV5-1 to TRBJ2-1; D might be TRBD1 (6 bases). Germline V gives CDR1 SGHRS, CDR2 YFSETQ. Deletions cut 3 bases from V and 0 bases from J, with 10 bases between. This CDR3 is built from 15 residues. CDR3 coding DNA: TGCGCCAGCAGCTCCACAGGGAGCTCCTACAATGAGCAGTTCTTC. Its translation is CASSSTGSSYNEQFF.

The chain links TRBV15 to TRBJ1-1, with D possibly being TRBD1 (5 bases). Trimming removed 4 bases from V and 8 bases from J, with 8 bases in between. This CDR3 is built from 11 residues. Germline V CDR1 and CDR2: LNHNV, YYDKDF (reference sequence). The CDR3 nucleotides read TGTGCCACCAGCACGACAGACGAAGCTTTCTTT. Its translation is CATSTTDEAFF. Combining the CDR3 with reference TRBV15 and TRBJ1-1 gives the whole variable domain DAMVIQNPRYQVTQFGKPVTLSCSQTLNHNVMYWYQQKSSQAPKLLFHYYDKDFNNEADTPDNFQSRRPNTSFCFLDIRSPGLGDTAMYLCATSTTDEAFFGQGTRLTVV.

V gene TRBV27 combines with J gene TRBJ2-1; no firm D call. This CDR3 has 15 amino acids. The germline V gene has CDR1 MNHEY and CDR2 SMNVEV (reference sequence). The V end was cut by 5 bases, the J end by 4 bases, with 15 bases between. In DNA form, the CDR3 reads TGTGCCAGCAGTACCGACTTTGCCGGATACAATGAGCAGTTCTTC. It is translated as CASSTDFAGYNEQFF.

This clone was recorded only once. The rearrangement links TRBV25-1 to TRBJ2-5, with D possibly TRBD2 on 5 matching bases. CDR1 and CDR2 (germline): MGHDK, SYGVNS. Trimming removed 1 base from V and 5 bases from J, with 14 bases in between. This CDR3 region has 15 residues. The chain's CDR3 is CASSESGRSGETQYF. The CDR3 DNA reads as TGTGCCAGCAGTGAATCAGGCCGGTCGGGGGAGACCCAGTACTTC.

This clone was observed once. As DNA, the CDR3 is TGTGCCATCAGAGAAGAACCAGTCTCTGGGGCCAACGTCCTGACTTTC. This translates into CAIREEPVSGANVLTF. The V and J genes are TRBV10-3 and TRBJ2-6; no clear D gene. CDR1 is ENHRY and CDR2 is SYGVKD in the germline V gene. This CDR3 is built from 16 residues. V was shortened by 6 bases and J by 0 bases, with 12 bases between the two germline ends.

This chain uses TRBV11-3 with TRBJ1-2; maybe TRBD1 (6 bases). The CDR3 runs to 16 residues. Germline CDR1 is SGHNT and CDR2 is YENEEA. V was cut by 5 bases and J by 2 bases, with 18 bases left in between. As DNA, the CDR3 is TGTGCCAGCAGCCCCAAATGTCGGACAGACAACTATGGCTACACCTTC. Amino acid sequence: CASSPKCRTDNYGYTF. Using reference TRBV11-3 and TRBJ1-2 for the parts outside the CDR3, the full variable domain is EAGVVQSPRYKIIEKKQPVAFWCNPISGHNTLYWYLQNLGQGPELLIRYENEEAVDDSQLPKDRFSAERLKGVDSTLKIQPAELGDSAVYLCASSPKCRTDNYGYTFGSGTRLTVV.

This chain joins TRBV9 and TRBJ2-7, with TRBD1 matching over 7 bases. Unmatched junction bases numbered 7, after V lost 0 bases and J lost 7 bases. The CDR3 is 14 residues long. Germline loops: CDR1 SGDLS, CDR2 YYNGEE. The CDR3 loop is CASSVEGGRNEQYF. Written as DNA, the CDR3 is TGTGCCAGCAGCGTAGAAGGGGGCCGGAATGAGCAGTACTTC.

The table lists this clone with a count of one. The J gene is TRBJ2-5, the V gene TRBV19; 11 bases align to TRBD2. V was pared by 2 bases and J by 2 bases, with 7 bases of the junction left unmatched. The CDR3 contains 17 residues. From germline, CDR1 is LNHDA and CDR2 SQIVND (reference sequence). Here the CDR3 DNA reads TGTGCCAGTAGTATAACGGGGACTAGCGGTCTACAAGAGACCCAGTACTTC. Its translation is CASSITGTSGLQETQYF.

This sequence joins TRBV7-9 and TRBJ2-1; 11 bases map to TRBD2. The CDR3 has 16 amino acids. Germline trimming cut 2 bases from V and 5 bases from J; bases unmatched to any gene: 5. Per germline, CDR1 SEHNR and CDR2 FQNEAQ (reference sequence). The DNA of the CDR3 is TGTGCCAGCAGCTTATGGGCTAGCGGGGGGAACAATGAGCAGTTCTTC. It codes for CASSLWASGGNNEQFF.

The chain carries TRBV5-1 and TRBJ1-5; no clear D gene. Germline-derived CDR1 and CDR2 are SGHRS and YFSETQ. V shed 5 bases and J shed 6 bases, with 15 bases lying between them. The CDR3 is 14 residues long. The CDR3 loop reads CASSVGSEGQPQHF. DNA of the CDR3: TGCGCCAGCAGTGTGGGGAGTGAGGGTCAGCCCCAGCATTTT. Variable domain in full (rest from reference TRBV5-1 and TRBJ1-5): KAGVTQTPRYLIKTRGQQVTLSCSPISGHRSVSWYQQTPGQGLQFLFEYFSETQRNKGNFPGRFSGRQFSNSRSEMNVSTLELGDSALYLCASSVGSEGQPQHFGDGTRLSIL.

The chain combines TRBV5-6 with TRBJ1-3; D unresolved. Trimming left V 3 bases short and J 0 bases short, with 10 bases between. This CDR3 is 15 amino acids long. Germline CDR1 and CDR2: SGHDT and YYEEEE. As DNA, the CDR3 is TGTGCCAGCAGCTATACACCCAGCTCTGGAAACACCATATATTTT. Translation: CASSYTPSSGNTIYF.

V usage is TRBV29-1 and J usage is TRBJ2-1; 7 bases align to TRBD1. This CDR3 spans 15 amino acids. The trim removed 7 bases at V and 6 bases at J, leaving 15 bases unmatched. The germline CDR1 and CDR2 sequences are SQVTM and ANQGSEA. Written as DNA, the CDR3 is TGCAGCGCTTCCGACAGACAGGGTAATTCCAATGAGCAGTTCTTC. Protein product: CSASDRQGNSNEQFF.

This clone was seen a few times. This chain connects TRBV6-1 to TRBJ1-1, with D perhaps TRBD1 (6 bases). The CDR3 spans 15 residues. Trimming stripped 6 bases from V and 1 base from J, with 15 bases between. CDR1 MNHNS and CDR2 SASEGT come from the germline V gene. CDR3 in DNA: TGTGCCAGCAGCCAGGTGGGGGCGGGGAACACTGAAGCTTTCTTT. Translating gives CASSQVGAGNTEAFF.

The chain recombines TRBV9 with TRBJ2-5; a weak D match, TRBD2 (6 bases). V was pared by 0 bases and J by 1 base, with 7 bases between. CDR3 length: 14 amino acids. Germline V gene lookup returns CDR1 SGDLS and CDR2 YYNGEE. The CDR3 coding sequence is TGTGCCAGCAGCGTAGTGGGGGGCCAAGAGACCCAGTACTTC. The encoded protein is CASSVVGGQETQYF.

The chain carries TRBV6-5 and TRBJ1-4; tentative D call: TRBD1 (6 bases). This CDR3 spans 14 amino acids. Germline assignment: CDR1 MNHEY and CDR2 SVGAGI. V lost 6 bases and J 2 bases, leaving 10 bases between the germline ends. Written as DNA, the CDR3 is TGTGCCAGCAGACTAACAGGGACTAATGAAAAACTGTTTTTT. Its translation: CASRLTGTNEKLFF.

This chain connects TRBV10-3 to TRBJ2-1; 9 nucleotides agree with TRBD1. The CDR3 has 15 amino acids. V dropped 5 bases and J dropped 4; count of bases not matched to a gene: 6. Germline-derived CDR1 and CDR2 are ENHRY and SYGVKD. CDR3 in DNA: TGTGCCATCAGTTCGGGACAGGGAAGTTACAATGAGCAGTTCTTC. Translation gives CAISSGQGSYNEQFF.

The table lists this clone with a few counts. J is TRBJ1-1 and V is TRBV7-9; D unclear. The CDR3 spans 14 residues. Trimming removed 3 bases from V and 3 bases from J, with 11 bases in between. Germline values: CDR1 SEHNR, CDR2 FQNEAQ (reference sequence). The CDR3 DNA reads TGTGCCAGCAGCTTTACACAGATCCACACTGAAGCTTTCTTT. Encoded protein: CASSFTQIHTEAFF. Looking up the rest from reference TRBV7-9 and TRBJ1-1 gives the full variable domain: DTGVSQNPRHKITKRGQNVTFRCDPISEHNRLYWYRQTLGQGPEFLTYFQNEAQLEKSRLLSDRFSAERPKGSFSTLEIQRTEQGDSAMYLCASSFTQIHTEAFFGQGTRLTVV.

The genes are TRBV6-1 and TRBJ2-7; the D gene is possibly TRBD1 (5 bases). The CDR3 spans 12 residues. V lost 4 bases to trimming and J lost 3 bases, with 7 bases between them. Per germline, CDR1 MNHNS and CDR2 SASEGT. The CDR3, as DNA: TGTGCCAGCAGTGGACAGAGCTACGAGCAGTACTTC. It encodes CASSGQSYEQYF.

The J gene is TRBJ1-4, the V gene TRBV9; a possible D gene is TRBD1 (5 bases). The CDR3 totals 15 residues. The ends were cut back, 3 bases at V and 7 bases at J, with 16 bases in the middle. Germline loops: CDR1 SGDLS, CDR2 YYNGEE. CDR3 bases: TGTGCCAGCAGCGCCCGGGGAGGGGCGGGTGAAAAACTGTTTTTT. This gives the protein CASSARGGAGEKLFF.

This rearrangement joins TRBV29-1 to TRBJ2-3, with D possibly TRBD2 on 6 matching bases. V dropped 5 bases and J dropped 1 base, with 16 bases sitting between them. CDR1 is SQVTM and CDR2 is ANQGSEA in the germline V gene. The CDR3 sequence is 15 residues long. CDR3 sequence: CSVLGGDLGTDTQYF. The CDR3 DNA reads as TGCAGCGTTCTTGGCGGGGACCTGGGCACAGATACGCAGTATTTT.

The chain is built from TRBV5-1 and TRBJ1-6; D unresolved. V was trimmed by 0 bases and J by 10 bases, leaving 11 bases between them. CDR3 length equals 14 residues. CDR1 and CDR2 (germline): SGHRS, YFSETQ. DNA for the CDR3: TGCGCCAGCAGCTTGGCGGGGTACGGATCACCCCTCCACTTT. Translating it yields CASSLAGYGSPLHF.

CDR3 in amino acids: CASSLLTGGNEQFF. CDR3 in DNA: TGCGCCAGCAGCTTGCTAACAGGAGGGAATGAGCAGTTCTTC. The V and J genes are TRBV5-1 and TRBJ2-1; a weak D match, TRBD2 (6 bases). Trimming left V 1 base short and J 7 bases short, with 12 bases between. CDR3 size: 14 residues. Germline V gives CDR1 SGHRS, CDR2 YFSETQ.

V is TRBV7-2 and J is TRBJ2-3, with D possibly TRBD2 on 5 matching bases. The CDR3 consists of 16 residues. Trimming cost V 5 bases and J 1 base, with 16 bases left between them. Germline V gene lookup returns CDR1 SGHTA and CDR2 FQGNSA. CDR3 DNA sequence: TGTGCCAGCAGCGGGCGGGTCGGACTCCGCACAGATACGCAGTATTTT. It codes for CASSGRVGLRTDTQYF.

This clone was recorded only once. This chain joins TRBV6-1 and TRBJ1-3; 7 bases match TRBD1. V shed 8 bases, J shed 0 bases, and the junction held 4 bases outside the gene matches. The CDR3 is made up of 14 amino acids. Germline lookup yields CDR1 MNHNS and CDR2 SASEGT. In DNA form, the CDR3 reads TGTGCCAGCGATCGGACAGGCTCTGGAAACACCATATATTTT. Amino acids: CASDRTGSGNTIYF.

The V gene is TRBV5-6, the J gene TRBJ2-3, with D maybe TRBD1 (7 bases). CDR3 length: 13 amino acids. V was trimmed by 4 bases and J by 5 bases, leaving 11 bases between them. The germline CDR1 and CDR2 sequences are SGHDT and YYEEEE. CDR3 sequence reads: CASSRQGGDTQYF. The CDR3 nucleotides read TGTGCCAGCAGCCGACAGGGAGGAGATACGCAGTATTTT.

The chain has TRBV28 and TRBJ2-7; TRBD1 aligns across 7 bases. Germline V gene sequence: CDR1 MDHEN, CDR2 SYDVKM. V shed 8 bases, J shed 6 bases, and the junction held 19 bases outside the gene matches. The CDR3 totals 16 residues. The CDR3 loop reads CASRSWEDRVSSEQYF. The CDR3 coding sequence is TGTGCCAGCCGATCTTGGGAAGACAGGGTATCAAGCGAGCAGTACTTC.

CDR3 amino acids: CASSIFGQGKSEAFF. The CDR3 region has the DNA TGTGCCAGTAGTATTTTCGGACAGGGGAAATCTGAAGCTTTCTTT. This chain links TRBV19 with TRBJ1-1; 9 nucleotides line up with TRBD1. The CDR3 covers 15 residues. Per the germline V gene, CDR1 is LNHDA and CDR2 is SQIVND (reference sequence). The V gene end was trimmed by 3 bases and the J gene end by 6 bases; junction bases not matched to a gene: 8.

This clone was found once. J is TRBJ1-1 and V is TRBV9, with D possibly being TRBD1 (6 bases). The CDR3 consists of 14 residues. Per the germline V gene, CDR1 is SGDLS and CDR2 is YYNGEE. V lost 0 bases, J lost 12 bases, and 18 bases lay in between. Here the CDR3 reads CASSVDQTGHSSFF. CDR3 DNA: TGTGCCAGCAGCGTAGATCAGACAGGACATTCGTCTTTCTTT.

V and J are TRBV27 and TRBJ2-3, with 11 bases identical to TRBD2. CDR3 length: 17 residues. V was clipped by 3 bases and J by 3 bases; unmatched bases: 8. Germline CDR1 is MNHEY and CDR2 is SMNVEV (reference sequence). The CDR3 region has the DNA TGTGCCAGCAGTTTGATACTAGCGGGGGAGGTGACAGATACGCAGTATTTT. This translates into CASSLILAGEVTDTQYF.